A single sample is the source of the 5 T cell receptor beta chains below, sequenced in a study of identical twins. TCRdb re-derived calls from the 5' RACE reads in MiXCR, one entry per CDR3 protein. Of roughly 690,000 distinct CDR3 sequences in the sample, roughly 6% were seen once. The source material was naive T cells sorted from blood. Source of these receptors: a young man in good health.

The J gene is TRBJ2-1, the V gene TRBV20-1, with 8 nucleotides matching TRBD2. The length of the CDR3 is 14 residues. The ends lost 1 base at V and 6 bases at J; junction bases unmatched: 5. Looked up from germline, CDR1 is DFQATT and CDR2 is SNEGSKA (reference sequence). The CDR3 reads CSARVSGTANEQFF. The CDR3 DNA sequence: TGCAGTGCTAGAGTTAGCGGGACGGCCAATGAGCAGTTCTTC.

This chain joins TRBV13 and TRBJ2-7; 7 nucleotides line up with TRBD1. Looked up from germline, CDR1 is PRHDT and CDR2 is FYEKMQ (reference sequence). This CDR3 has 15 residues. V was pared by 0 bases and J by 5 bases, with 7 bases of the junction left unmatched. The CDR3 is CASSLGGGATDEQYF. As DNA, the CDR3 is TGTGCCAGCAGCTTAGGAGGGGGCGCAACCGACGAGCAGTACTTC.

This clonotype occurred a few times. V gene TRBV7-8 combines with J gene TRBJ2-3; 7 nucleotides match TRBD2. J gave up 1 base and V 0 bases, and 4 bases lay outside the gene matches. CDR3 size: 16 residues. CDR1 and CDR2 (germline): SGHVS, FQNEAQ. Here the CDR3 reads CASSLAGGSRTDTQYF. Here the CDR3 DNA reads TGTGCCAGCAGCTTAGCCGGCGGGAGCCGCACAGATACGCAGTATTTT.

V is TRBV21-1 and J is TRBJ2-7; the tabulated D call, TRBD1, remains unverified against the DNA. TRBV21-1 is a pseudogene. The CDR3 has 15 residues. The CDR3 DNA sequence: TGTGCCGCCAGCAGATCCCGTCGGGGGACGCACGAGCAGTACGTC. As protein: CAASRSRRGTHEQYV.

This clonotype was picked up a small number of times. CDR3 residues: CASSLGGGDTDTQYF. CDR3 nucleotides: TGTGCCAGCAGTTTAGGGGGGGGGGACACAGATACGCAGTATTTT. The chain carries TRBV12-3 or TRBV12-4 and TRBJ2-3, with 7 bases matching TRBD2. The CDR3 totals 15 residues. J was trimmed by 2 bases and V by 1 base; bases with no gene match: 3.